The present T cell receptor (beta chain) was sequenced within a study of CD8 T cells in ankylosing spondylitis. Study-wide results and limits: Ankylosing spondylitis blood appeared to carry a characteristic TCR beta motif of several highly homologous variants. Past research had described some motif variants in reactive arthritis synovial fluid and blood.

A quantitative 5'-RACE method, one with molecular barcodes, was used to make TCR beta libraries. Using its own MiXCR run on the 5' RACE reads, TCRdb lists one record per CDR3 protein. Here the sample spans around 890,000 distinct CDR3 sequences, about 10% being singletons. This clonotype was counted between two and nine times. The antigen remains unidentified. This TCR derives from a male donor with ankylosing spondylitis. Sequenced material: blood, either unsorted or a sorted T cell fraction (not recorded which).

The CDR3 sequence: CASSLALGRFYEQYF. Written as DNA, the CDR3 is TGTGCCAGCAGCTTAGCGCTAGGCAGGTTCTACGAGCAGTACTTC. V gene TRBV7-2 combines with J gene TRBJ2-7; no definite D call. CDR1 and CDR2 (germline): SGHTA, FQGNSA. There are 15 residues in the CDR3. The V and J ends lost 0 bases and 3 bases respectively, with 12 bases between them.